This T cell receptor beta chain comes out of a study of long-term antiretroviral therapy in people with HIV (dated by TCRdb to 2021 to 2024). Concerning the study at large: Collection of the earliest samples took place about a decade ahead of the 2015 WHO recommendation for immediate ART, at a time when ART was typically delayed until CD4 counts fell. No cross-contamination during QIAcube processing was shown when test extractions of a monoclonal T-cell line were performed alongside around 30 polyclonal samples. From 25 to 30 adults with confirmed HIV infection, the cohort provided some 200 cryopreserved PBMC samples, gathered serially across a mean of approximately six years (range 1-12). A retrospective serial study tested whether ART initiation and durable HIV suppression were associated with changes in peripheral blood TRB repertoire composition and diversity. Among the roughly 30 participants with HIV, fewer than twelve were female.

What the work shows at the level of the full study, not this receptor alone: Starting ART was linked to a significant rise in TRB diversity, yet even after long-term ART the diversity remained significantly lower than in transplant donor controls. Because PBMC availability was limited, only the TCR beta chain was sequenced, with no alpha chain pairing. At every time point, the repertoire was dominated by expanded TRB clones first identified before ART initiation, although this dominance fluctuated and, in many PLHIV, declined after ART. Inferences about post-ART repertoire changes were limited because no data were available on ART adherence, viral resistance or therapy changes. Narrower CDR3 length ranges were observed in HIV repertoires than in controls, and an antigen-experienced repertoire with only a slight naive shift after ART was suggested by the network structure. The samples span the years 2004 to 2017, and the ART regimens used at that time may not be as effective as current regimens. Because pre-ART samples had limited cell numbers, profiling was done on unsorted PBMC rather than on sorted CD4+ and CD8+ T cells.

This clone was recorded only once. Its antigen remains unidentified. No qualities accompany the bases; no much larger clone lies one base away. Participants were included only if at least one PBMC sample before ART initiation and at least two post-ART samples were available. Treatment was received in the United States of America by all participants with HIV. Before DNA extraction, cryopreserved samples of 1-10 million PBMC were thawed and washed. At the time of the earliest PBMC sample, participants with HIV were aged between roughly 20 and 54 years. Per participant, PBMC samples came from 1-4 timepoints prior to ART initiation and 2-8 timepoints following ART initiation, for a median of 7 samples. Serial HIV viral load, CD4+ T-cell count, ART history and demographic data were obtained for every participant. A Qiagen kit on a QIAcube was used to extract genomic DNA from unsorted PBMC, with samples processed in batches of 12.

The germline V and J ends show losses of 8 bases and 3 bases respectively, and no gene match explains 4 bases of the junction. CDR1 and CDR2, looked up from the germline V gene, are SNHLY and FYNNEI. The CDR3 starts with the cysteine, ends with the phenylalanine, and has 14 residues. CDR3 DNA only is kept here, 42 bases in frame from base 1. The immunoSEQ hsTCRB v3.0 assay was used at survey level resolution to sequence the TRB variable region. The targeted TRB sequencing depth was about 40,000-50,000 T-cell genomes per sample. Pooled TRB libraries were sequenced on an Illumina MiSeq with a v3 150-cycle kit. The authors processed their data as follows. Repertoire analysis was performed in R inside a reproducible Nextflow workflow that covered QC, data transformation and analysis. LymphoSeq2, an R package for AIRR-Seq data exploration, was used to implement custom analyses. Four samples yielding fewer than 5000 total TRB sequences were excluded, leaving 150 to 200 analyzed HIV repertoires. Of the 188 retained HIV repertoires, approximately 57 were collected before and around 130 after ART initiation. Repertoires were downsampled to 5000 TRB nucleotide sequences, and summary statistics were averaged over 100 downsampling iterations. Only TRB sequences with CDR3 regions of at least seven amino acids were retained for analysis. Diversity was measured with a Shannon entropy-derived clonality score and the Gini coefficient. In the repertoire networks, any two of the top 5000 CDR3 amino acid sequences were connected whenever the two sequences differed by an edit distance of one. For TRB CDR3 amino acid sequences, GLIPH2 was used to predict antigen specificity groups and MHC restriction. CDR3 amino acid sequences were matched against VDJdb and McPAS-TCR to flag known CMV, EBV, HIV or tissue antigen associations. Pre-ART, post-ART and control groups were compared with Wilcoxon signed-rank tests and Holm-Bonferroni correction. Here the immuneACCESS table is served through TCRdb, limited to in-frame sequences with V and J called. Missing clones are a known gap in these copies; in checked studies unresolved V genes cover under half, and the rest lacks a known reason. V and J calls and clone size are those listed in that table; D and trimming were worked out from the DNA. This sample gives about 21,000 clones in total; around 86% of them show up just once. Clones ranked in the top ten supply about 9% of the sample.

The source of this sequence is a man aged 18 to 29 with HIV. Recombination connected TRBV2 to TRBJ2-7, with 13 middle bases fitting TRBD2. The specimen was unsorted PBMCs, collected 0.2 years before starting antiretroviral therapy. The DNA sequence follows: TGTGCCAGCGTAGGGACTAGCGGGAACTACGAGCAGTACTTC. This gives the protein CASVGTSGNYEQYF.